The clone carrying this TCR beta chain was observed a few times. These data come from a study of patients and donors after allogeneic stem cell transplantation. The CDR3 is 16 amino acids. Germline CDR1 MNHEY, CDR2 SVGAGI. Trimming removed 2 bases from V and 2 bases from J, with 16 bases in between. MiXCR, run by TCRdb on the RT-PCR reads, gives a single entry per CDR3 protein. The sample includes about 230,000 distinct CDR3 sequences, 13% to 15% of them seen just once. Sequenced sample: blood, either unsorted or a sorted T cell fraction (not recorded which). This rearrangement joins TRBV6-5 to TRBJ2-7; D may be TRBD1 (6 bases). This TCR came from a human donor who was either an allogeneic HSCT recipient or a stem cell or donor lymphocyte infusion donor (not recorded which). It is not recorded whose cells these are; they may come from a transplant donor. The CDR3 bases are TGTGCCAGCAGTTACCGGACAGCACGAATAACCTACGAGCAGTACTTC. This encodes CASSYRTARITYEQYF.